Below, 15 T cell receptor beta chains from the same sample are listed, as sequenced in a study of blood T cell repertoires in COVID-19. Repertoires were generated with immunoSEQ multiplex PCR, while TCRdb's copy carries only in-frame clones and drops some. Of fewer than 250,000 clones listed, about four fifths were seen once; the top ten hold approximately 8%. Input material: peripheral blood. These receptor sequences come from a woman aged 45-59 years with active or convalescent COVID-19.

The V gene is TRBV3-1 (or the pseudogene TRBV3-2), the J gene TRBJ2-2; 9 bases agree with TRBD2. CDR3 size: 17 residues. The V segment lost 8 bases and the J segment 4 bases; nucleotides outside the gene matches: 14. CDR1 and CDR2 from the germline V gene are LGHDT and YNNKEL (reference sequence). The CDR3 DNA reads TGTGCCAGCCGGCAAGTGGGAGCGGGGGGCATCACCGGGGAGCTGTTTTTT. Its translation is CASRQVGAGGITGELFF.

This clone was picked up one time. The rearrangement uses TRBV19 and TRBJ1-1; 11 nucleotides align to TRBD1. Germline V gene data show CDR1 as LNHDA and CDR2 as SQIVND (reference sequence). V shed 4 bases, J shed 6 bases, and the junction held 4 bases outside the gene matches. The CDR3 contains 14 residues. The CDR3 nucleotides are TGTGCCAGTAGTACTCCGGACAGGGGGCCTGAAGCTTTCTTT. Translation gives CASSTPDRGPEAFF.

For this clone: One end of the junction is discordant with germline, which a read error may explain. The V call is TRBV2, the J call TRBJ2-7, with 7 nucleotides matching TRBD1. Germline lookup yields CDR1 SNHLY and CDR2 FYNNEI. CDR3 length: 11 amino acids. The DNA of the CDR3 is TGTGCCAGCACCGACAGGGTTCCCCTTTATTTC. Translation gives CASTDRVPLYF. The whole variable domain, remainder taken from reference TRBV2 and TRBJ2-7, is EPEVTQTPSHQVTQMGQEVILRCVPISNHLYFYWYRQILGQKVEFLVSFYNNEISEKSEIFDDQFSVERPDGSNFTLKIRSTKLEDSAMYFCASTDRVPLYFGPGTRLTVT.

The V call is TRBV19, the J call TRBJ1-3, with 7 bases matching TRBD1. From germline, CDR1 is LNHDA and CDR2 SQIVND (reference sequence). The CDR3 covers 16 residues. Trimming cost V 3 bases and J 0 bases; bases outside gene matches: 5. The CDR3 loop reads CASSISGQFSGNTIYF. The CDR3 DNA sequence: TGTGCCAGTAGTATCTCGGGACAGTTCTCTGGAAACACCATATATTTT. Filled out from reference TRBV19 and TRBJ1-3, the complete variable domain reads DGGITQSPKYLFRKEGQNVTLSCEQNLNHDAMYWYRQDPGQGLRLIYYSQIVNDFQKGDIAEGYSVSREKKESFPLTVTSAQKNPTAFYLCASSISGQFSGNTIYFGEGSWLTVV.

V gene TRBV11-2 combines with J gene TRBJ2-1, with 12 positions matching TRBD2. The CDR3 length is 18 residues. The germline CDR1 and CDR2 sequences are SGHAT and FQNNGV. V trimming: 1 base; J trimming: 5 bases; junction bases outside the gene matches: 9. This CDR3 reads CASSLGSRTSGTNNEQFF. CDR3 DNA: TGTGCCAGCAGCTTAGGATCGCGGACTAGCGGGACCAACAATGAGCAGTTCTTC. Full variable domain (missing parts from reference TRBV11-2 and TRBJ2-1): EAGVAQSPRYKIIEKRQSVAFWCNPISGHATLYWYQQILGQGPKLLIQFQNNGVVDDSQLPKDRFSAERLKGVDSTLKIQPAKLEDSAVYLCASSLGSRTSGTNNEQFFGPGTRLTVL.

The CDR3 DNA is TGTGCCAGCAGCTTGGGGACTAGCACAGATACGCAGTATTTT. This encodes CASSLGTSTDTQYF. This chain uses TRBV5-5 with TRBJ2-3; maybe TRBD2 (5 bases). V was pared by 0 bases and J by 0 bases, with 5 bases between. The CDR3 loop spans 14 amino acids. In germline, CDR1 is SGHKS, CDR2 YYEKEE (reference sequence). Using reference TRBV5-5 and TRBJ2-3 for the parts outside the CDR3, the full variable domain is DAGVTQSPTHLIKTRGQQVTLRCSPISGHKSVSWYQQVLGQGPQFIFQYYEKEERGRGNFPDRFSARQFPNYSSELNVNALLLGDSALYLCASSLGTSTDTQYFGPGTRLTVL.

CDR3 sequence reads: CASSESVSLFF. As DNA, the CDR3 is TGTGCCAGCAGTGAATCGGTTTCACTGTTTTTT. V and J are TRBV6-1 and TRBJ1-4; D unresolved. The length of the CDR3 is 11 residues. Germline V gene lookup returns CDR1 MNHNS and CDR2 SASEGT. Trimming took off 2 bases at V and 13 bases at J, with 8 bases between the two ends.

This clone has just a few counts. J is TRBJ2-1 and V is TRBV7-7; maybe TRBD2 (5 bases). The germline CDR1 and CDR2 sequences are SSHAT and FNYEAQ (reference sequence). V lost 2 bases and J 7 bases, leaving 15 bases between the germline ends. The CDR3 runs 15 residues. The CDR3: CASSLNIWTHNEQFF. DNA for the CDR3: TGTGCCAGCAGCTTAAATATATGGACTCATAATGAGCAGTTCTTC.

This clone was observed once. V is TRBV29-1 and J is TRBJ2-7, with D unresolved. The CDR3 loop spans 13 amino acids. Germline CDR1 and CDR2: SQVTM and ANQGSEA. Trimming took off 3 bases at V and 5 bases at J, with 14 bases between the two ends. The CDR3 spells CSVDSPGTDEQYF. CDR3 DNA: TGCAGCGTTGATTCTCCAGGCACTGACGAGCAGTACTTC.

V usage is TRBV7-2 and J usage is TRBJ1-2, with D unclear. V was cut by 5 bases and J by 10 bases, with 14 bases left in between. Per germline, CDR1 SGHTA and CDR2 FQGNSA. The CDR3 consists of 12 residues. CDR3 bases: TGTGCCAGCAGCCCGAGTCCCCAAGTCTACACCTTC. This sequence encodes CASSPSPQVYTF.

The CDR3 here is CASSLRRFQETQYF. The DNA for the CDR3 is TGTGCCAGCAGCTTGCGGCGGTTCCAAGAGACCCAGTACTTC. V usage is TRBV5-5 and J usage is TRBJ2-5; D uncertain. V lost 1 base to trimming and J lost 1 base, with 8 bases between them. Germline V gene data show CDR1 as SGHKS and CDR2 as YYEKEE (reference sequence). The CDR3 covers 14 residues.

This clone showed up many times. V usage is TRBV12-5 and J usage is TRBJ2-1, with 12 bases aligning to TRBD2. This CDR3 contains 13 residues. Germline-derived CDR1 and CDR2 are LGHNT and FRNRAP. Trimming at V came to 11 bases and at J to 6 bases, leaving 5 bases not matched to a gene. The chain's CDR3 is CAAGGLAGNEQFF. The CDR3 bases are TGTGCTGCCGGGGGACTAGCGGGCAATGAGCAGTTCTTC.

The gene calls are TRBV6-5 and TRBJ2-2, with TRBD1 identical over 7 bases. The CDR3 has 15 residues. The V and J ends lost 8 bases and 4 bases, in that order; junction bases with no gene match: 10. CDR1 and CDR2 from the germline V gene are MNHEY and SVGAGI. CDR3 bases: TGTGCCAGCCGTCGACAGGGATTAGGCACCGGGGAGCTGTTTTTT. It translates to CASRRQGLGTGELFF.

The CDR3 DNA follows: TGTGCCAGCAGCGGACAGGGCTCGAACACTGAAGCTTTCTTT. It specifies CASSGQGSNTEAFF. The rearrangement links TRBV9 to TRBJ1-1; 7 bases align to TRBD1. The CDR3 is made up of 14 amino acids. V trimming: 3 bases; J trimming: 1 base; junction bases outside the gene matches: 3. In germline, CDR1 is SGDLS, CDR2 YYNGEE.

This rearrangement joins TRBV5-1 to TRBJ2-7; possibly TRBD1 for D (6 bases). The CDR3 is 13 residues long. Per germline, CDR1 SGHRS and CDR2 YFSETQ. Trimming pared 7 bases from V and 2 bases from J, leaving 13 bases between. The CDR3 sequence: CASGSGTTYEQYF. CDR3 nucleotide sequence: TGCGCCAGCGGTTCCGGGACAACCTACGAGCAGTACTTC.